These T cell receptor beta chains were read from a single sample in a study of blood T cell repertoires in COVID-19. Data came from immunoSEQ multiplex PCR; TCRdb stores just in-frame clones and leaves some out. Of 250,000 to 350,000 clones listed, 75% to 95% are singletons. The sample taken for sequencing was peripheral blood. The receptors here all came from a woman in her 30s with COVID-19, enrolled during active disease. CDR3s include the opening cysteine and the closing phenylalanine or tryptophan. Each record gives: D gene, clone size, J gene, V gene, CDR3 length, CDR3 protein, CDR3 DNA. A D gene is named only where the DNA matches it firmly. Not all rows give a size; the values are once, few, many and, for expanded clones, a class.

>NA|NA|TRBJ1-3|TRBV6-5|13
CASSYSRGNTIYF
TGTGCCAGCAGTTACTCGAGAGGAAACACCATATATTTT
>NA|NA|TRBJ1-5|TRBV6-5|15
CASSAAGGSNQPQHF
TGTGCCAGCAGCGCCGCCGGGGGTAGCAATCAGCCCCAGCATTTT
>TRBD1|NA|TRBJ2-3|TRBV30|14
CAWSGGQGPDTQYF
TGTGCCTGGAGTGGGGGACAGGGGCCAGATACGCAGTATTTT
>TRBD2|NA|TRBJ2-5|TRBV9|15
CASSSRLAGVETQYF
TGTGCCAGCAGCTCCCGACTAGCGGGAGTTGAGACCCAGTACTTC
>TRBD1|NA|TRBJ1-5|TRBV30|14
CAWSGTGYNRPQHF
TGTGCCTGGAGTGGGACAGGCTACAATCGGCCCCAGCATTTT
>TRBD1|NA|TRBJ2-7|TRBV27|16
CASSWGQGAIVWEQYF
TGTGCCAGCAGTTGGGGACAGGGGGCAATAGTATGGGAGCAGTACTTC
>TRBD1|NA|TRBJ2-5|TRBV5-4|14
CASSPTGREETQYF
TGTGCCAGCAGCCCGACAGGGCGGGAAGAGACCCAGTACTTC
>NA|NA|TRBJ1-6|TRBV28|14
CASSTSSRNSPLHF
TGTGCCAGCAGTACCTCGTCCCGGAATTCACCCCTCCACTTT
>TRBD2|NA|TRBJ2-2|TRBV27|17
CASSRFGSSGITGELFF
TGTGCCAGCAGCCGATTCGGGAGTAGCGGGATCACCGGGGAGCTGTTTTTT
>NA|few|TRBJ1-1|TRBV3-1/TRBV3-2|13
CASSQYRDTEAFF
TGTGCCAGCAGCCAGTACCGGGACACTGAAGCTTTCTTT
>NA|NA|TRBJ1-1|TRBV7-2|12
CASSYLGGRAFF
TGTGCCAGCAGCTACCTCGGGGGACGGGCTTTCTTT